Shown below are 17 T cell receptor beta chains from a single sample sequenced in a study of T-cell memory formation after mild COVID-19. Each CDR3 protein gets one entry after TCRdb re-called the 5' RACE reads with MiXCR. This table has roughly 280,000 distinct CDR3 sequences, over 7% appearing once. Sequences were obtained from PBMCs or a T cell subset sorted from them (not recorded which). All receptors derive from a man between 18 and 29 years old who had mild COVID-19 (a few samples of this study predate the infection). Cell type and time point are not known.

There are a few counts of this clonotype. The chain carries TRBV18 and TRBJ1-2, with TRBD1 as a possible D gene (6 bases). V dropped 2 bases and J dropped 2 bases, with 9 bases sitting between them. Per germline, CDR1 KGHSH and CDR2 LQKENI. The CDR3 is 14 amino acids. The CDR3 is CASSPTQGNYGYTF. In nucleotides, the CDR3 is TGTGCCAGCTCACCAACTCAGGGGAACTATGGCTACACCTTC.

Many counts were recorded for this clonotype. Here the CDR3 DNA reads TGTGCCTGGGCGGCCCTCGGGAATTCACCCCTCCACTTT. Translating gives CAWAALGNSPLHF. This chain uses TRBV11-2 with TRBJ1-6; D is unclear. This CDR3 has 13 residues. Trimming removed 11 bases at V and 7 bases at J, with 15 bases between. Looked up from germline, CDR1 is SGHAT and CDR2 is FQNNGV.

This chain links TRBV6-5 with TRBJ1-2; D is unresolved. The CDR3 spans 13 residues. The V end lost 6 bases, the J end lost 3 bases, and 11 bases lay between the germline ends. Germline V gene sequence: CDR1 MNHEY, CDR2 SVGAGI. CDR3 sequence reads: CASRRAGYYGYTF. For the CDR3, the DNA is TGTGCCAGCAGAAGGGCAGGTTACTATGGCTACACCTTC.

The rearrangement joins TRBV12-3 or TRBV12-4 to TRBJ2-1, with D possibly called TRBD1 or TRBD2 (5 bases each). Trimming removed 5 bases at V and 3 bases at J, with 17 bases between. The CDR3 consists of 16 residues. CDR3 residues: CASSLPGTVYYNEQFF. As DNA, the CDR3 is TGTGCCAGCAGTCTCCCCGGGACCGTCTACTACAATGAGCAGTTCTTC.

This clonotype showed up many times. This chain connects TRBV5-1 to TRBJ2-5; D not certain. Germline V gene sequence: CDR1 SGHRS, CDR2 YFSETQ. This CDR3 comprises 13 residues. Trimming stripped 4 bases from V and 4 bases from J, with 11 bases between. DNA of the CDR3: TGCGCCAGCAGCCTAGTGGGTGGAGAGACCCAGTACTTC. Its protein product is CASSLVGGETQYF.

This clonotype was picked up a small number of times. The chain uses TRBV6-6 and TRBJ2-1; the D call may be TRBD1 or TRBD2 (5 bases each). The CDR3 is 18 amino acids. The V end lost 4 bases, the J end lost 4 bases, and 23 bases lay between the germline ends. The germline V gene has CDR1 MNHNY and CDR2 SVGAGI (reference sequence). CDR3 in amino acids: CASSSPGRREGVYNEQFF. As DNA, the CDR3 is TGTGCCAGCAGTTCACCGGGACGCAGGGAAGGGGTATACAATGAGCAGTTCTTC.

This clonotype has a handful of counts. The rearrangement joins TRBV6-5 to TRBJ2-3; D may be TRBD2 (6 bases). The CDR3 runs 14 residues. Trimming took off 6 bases at V and 2 bases at J, with 12 bases between the two ends. Germline CDR1 and CDR2: MNHEY and SVGAGI. The CDR3 bases are TGTGCCAGCAGCCTCCTAGCGAACACAGATACGCAGTATTTT. Protein: CASSLLANTDTQYF.

This clonotype was picked up many times. This sequence joins TRBV27 and TRBJ2-1; 10 bases agree with TRBD2. Germline V gene lookup returns CDR1 MNHEY and CDR2 SMNVEV (reference sequence). V dropped 6 bases and J dropped 9; count of bases not matched to a gene: 14. This CDR3 comprises 16 residues. Here the CDR3 DNA reads TGTGCCAGCAGACGACGACCTAGCGGGGGATCGTTTGAGCAGTTCTTC. Residues: CASRRRPSGGSFEQFF.

Many counts were recorded for this clonotype. The chain is built from TRBV4-1 and TRBJ1-1; D unresolved. Germline-derived CDR1 and CDR2 are MGHRA and YSYEKL. There are 11 residues in the CDR3. The V end lost 0 bases, the J end lost 6 bases, and 2 bases lay between the germline ends. The CDR3 spells CASSQEAEAFF. The CDR3 DNA sequence: TGCGCCAGCAGCCAAGAGGCTGAAGCTTTCTTT.

This clonotype appeared many times. J is TRBJ2-7 and V is TRBV20-1; D might be TRBD2 (6 bases). Germline V CDR1 and CDR2: DFQATT, SNEGSKA (reference sequence). CDR3 length: 12 residues. Trimming took off 0 bases at V and 7 bases at J, with 10 bases between the two ends. The CDR3 coding sequence is TGCAGTGCTAGAGACGGGAGCGCAGAGCAGTACTTC. Its protein is CSARDGSAEQYF.

There are a few counts of this clonotype. The V gene is TRBV20-1, the J gene TRBJ1-2; no clear D gene. The CDR3 has 12 residues. From germline, CDR1 is DFQATT and CDR2 SNEGSKA (reference sequence). V lost 5 bases, J lost 3 bases, and 10 bases lay in between. The CDR3 loop reads CSAGKRDYGYTF. The CDR3 region has the DNA TGCAGTGCTGGTAAAAGGGACTATGGCTACACCTTC.

This clonotype has more than one count but fewer than ten. V gene TRBV21-1 combines with J gene TRBJ2-1. TRBV21-1 is a pseudogene segment. The length of the CDR3 is 15 residues. The CDR3 coding sequence is TGTGCCAGCAGCAAAGGAAGGTTCTCCTACAATGAGCAGTTCTTC. It encodes CASSKGRFSYNEQFF.

This clonotype was seen only a few times. The CDR3 DNA sequence: TGCGCCAGCAGCCAAGGATTCCAGGGGCAGTTCTTC. Amino acids: CASSQGFQGQFF. The genes are TRBV4-1 and TRBJ2-1, with a weak D call TRBD1 (5 bases). The CDR3 spans 12 residues. V was clipped by 1 base and J by 12 bases, with 10 bases between them. Looked up from germline, CDR1 is MGHRA and CDR2 is YSYEKL.

This clonotype came up many times. This rearrangement joins TRBV5-1 to TRBJ1-6; unclear D gene. Germline V gene data show CDR1 as SGHRS and CDR2 as YFSETQ. Trimming removed 1 base from V and 8 bases from J, with 7 bases in between. The CDR3 totals 13 residues. CDR3 DNA: TGCGCCAGCAGCTTGAAGGGAGATTCACCCCTCCACTTT. It specifies CASSLKGDSPLHF.

The chain carries TRBV2 and TRBJ1-1; D is unclear. Looked up from germline, CDR1 is SNHLY and CDR2 is FYNNEI. The CDR3 sequence is 13 residues long. The germline V and J ends were trimmed by 2 bases and 0 bases, with 4 bases remaining between them. CDR3 protein: CASSELLNTEAFF. The CDR3 region has the DNA TGTGCCAGCAGTGAATTGTTGAACACTGAAGCTTTCTTT.

There are a few counts of this clonotype. The chain carries TRBV29-1 and TRBJ2-7; the D gene is possibly TRBD1 (6 bases). Germline lookup yields CDR1 SQVTM and CDR2 ANQGSEA. The CDR3 runs to 14 residues. Trimming removed 3 bases from V and 0 bases from J, with 12 bases in between. CDR3 in amino acids: CSVEGSGDSYEQYF. CDR3 bases: TGCAGCGTTGAGGGGTCAGGGGACTCCTACGAGCAGTACTTC.

This clonotype was recorded a few times. The V gene is TRBV12-3 or TRBV12-4, the J gene TRBJ2-2; 12 nucleotides agree with TRBD1. The V gene end was trimmed by 6 bases and the J gene end by 6 bases; junction bases not matched to a gene: 8. The CDR3 spans 16 residues. This chain's CDR3 is CASSARDRGQPGELFF. The CDR3, as DNA: TGTGCCAGCAGCGCCCGGGACAGGGGGCAACCCGGGGAGCTGTTTTTT.